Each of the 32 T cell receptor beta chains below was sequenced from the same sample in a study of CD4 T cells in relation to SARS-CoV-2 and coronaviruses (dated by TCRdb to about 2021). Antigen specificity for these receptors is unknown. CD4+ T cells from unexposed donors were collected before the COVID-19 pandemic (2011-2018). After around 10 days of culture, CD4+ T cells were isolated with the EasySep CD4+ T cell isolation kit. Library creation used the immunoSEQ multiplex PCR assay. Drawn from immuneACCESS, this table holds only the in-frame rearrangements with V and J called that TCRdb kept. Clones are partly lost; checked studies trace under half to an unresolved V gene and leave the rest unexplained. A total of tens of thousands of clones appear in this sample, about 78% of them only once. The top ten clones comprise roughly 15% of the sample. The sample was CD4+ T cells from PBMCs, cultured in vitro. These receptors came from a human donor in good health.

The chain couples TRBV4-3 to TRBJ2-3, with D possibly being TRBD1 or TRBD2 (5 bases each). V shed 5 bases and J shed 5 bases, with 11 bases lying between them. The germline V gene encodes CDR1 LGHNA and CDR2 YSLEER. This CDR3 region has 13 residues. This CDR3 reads CASSWGFRDTQYF. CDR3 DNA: TGCGCCAGCAGCTGGGGGTTCCGAGATACGCAGTATTTT.

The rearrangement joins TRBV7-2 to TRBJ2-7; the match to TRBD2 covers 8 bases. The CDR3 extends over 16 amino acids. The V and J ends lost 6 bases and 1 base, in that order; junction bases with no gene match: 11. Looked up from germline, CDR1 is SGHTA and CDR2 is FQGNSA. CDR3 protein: CASSKNSAGGSYEQYF. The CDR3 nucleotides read TGTGCCAGCAGTAAAAATAGCGCGGGGGGATCCTACGAGCAGTACTTC.

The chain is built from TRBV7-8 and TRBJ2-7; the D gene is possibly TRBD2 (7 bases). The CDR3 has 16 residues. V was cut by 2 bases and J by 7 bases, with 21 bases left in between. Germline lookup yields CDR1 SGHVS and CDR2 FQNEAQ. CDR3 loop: CASSLRVRGGGGEQYF. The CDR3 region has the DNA TGTGCCAGCAGCTTAAGGGTGAGGGGGGGAGGAGGGGAGCAGTACTTC. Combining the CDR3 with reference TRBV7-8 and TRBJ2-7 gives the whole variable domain GAGVSQSPRYKVAKRGQDVALRCDPISGHVSLFWYQQALGQGPEFLTYFQNEAQLDKSGLPSDRFFAERPEGSVSTLKIQRTQQEDSAVYLCASSLRVRGGGGEQYFGPGTRLTVT.

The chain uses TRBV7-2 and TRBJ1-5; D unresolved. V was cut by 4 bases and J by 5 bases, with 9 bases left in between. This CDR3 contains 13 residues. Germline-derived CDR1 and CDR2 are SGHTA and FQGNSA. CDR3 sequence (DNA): TGTGCCAGCAGCTCAGACCGGGATCAGCCCCAGCATTTT. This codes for CASSSDRDQPQHF.

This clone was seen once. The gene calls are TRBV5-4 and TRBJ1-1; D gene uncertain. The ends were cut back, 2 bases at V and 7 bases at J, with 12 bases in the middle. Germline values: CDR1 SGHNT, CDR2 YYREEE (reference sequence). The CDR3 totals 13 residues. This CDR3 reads CASSLSVYGEAFF. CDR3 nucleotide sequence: TGTGCCAGCAGCTTAAGTGTTTACGGTGAAGCTTTCTTT.

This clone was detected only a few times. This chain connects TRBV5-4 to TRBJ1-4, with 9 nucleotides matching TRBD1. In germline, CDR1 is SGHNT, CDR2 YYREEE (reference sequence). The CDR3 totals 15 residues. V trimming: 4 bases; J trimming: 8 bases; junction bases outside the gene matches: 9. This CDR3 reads CASSPGQGEREKLFF. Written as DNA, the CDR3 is TGTGCCAGCAGCCCGGGACAGGGTGAACGCGAAAAACTGTTTTTT.

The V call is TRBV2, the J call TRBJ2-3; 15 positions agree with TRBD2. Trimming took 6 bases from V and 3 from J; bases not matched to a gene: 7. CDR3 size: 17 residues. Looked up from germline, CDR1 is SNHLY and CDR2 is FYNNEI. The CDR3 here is CASRPGLAGGWTDTQYF. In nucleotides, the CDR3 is TGTGCCAGCAGACCAGGACTAGCGGGGGGGTGGACAGATACGCAGTATTTT.

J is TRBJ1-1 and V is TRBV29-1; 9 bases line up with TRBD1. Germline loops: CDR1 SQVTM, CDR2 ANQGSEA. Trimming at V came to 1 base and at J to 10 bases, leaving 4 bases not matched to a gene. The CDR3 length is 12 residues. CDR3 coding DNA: TGCAGCGTTGAAGGGGACAGGGTCCGAGCTTTCTTT. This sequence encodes CSVEGDRVRAFF.

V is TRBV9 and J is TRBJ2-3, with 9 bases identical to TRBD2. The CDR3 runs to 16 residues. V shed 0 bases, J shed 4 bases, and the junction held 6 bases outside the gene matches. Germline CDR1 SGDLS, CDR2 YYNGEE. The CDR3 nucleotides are TGTGCCAGCAGCGTAGGCCCTAGCGGGAACGCAGATACGCAGTATTTT. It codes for CASSVGPSGNADTQYF.

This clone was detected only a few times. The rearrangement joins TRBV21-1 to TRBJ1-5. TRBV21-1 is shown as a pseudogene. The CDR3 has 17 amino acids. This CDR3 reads CASSTRTGGYSNQPQHF. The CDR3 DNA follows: TGTGCCAGCAGCACCCGGACGGGAGGGTATAGCAATCAGCCCCAGCATTTT.

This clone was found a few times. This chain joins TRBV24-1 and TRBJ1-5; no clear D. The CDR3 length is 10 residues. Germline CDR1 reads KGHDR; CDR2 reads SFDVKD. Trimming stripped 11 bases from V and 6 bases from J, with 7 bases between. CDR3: CANPCQPQHF. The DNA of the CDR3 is TGTGCCAACCCCTGTCAGCCCCAGCATTTT.

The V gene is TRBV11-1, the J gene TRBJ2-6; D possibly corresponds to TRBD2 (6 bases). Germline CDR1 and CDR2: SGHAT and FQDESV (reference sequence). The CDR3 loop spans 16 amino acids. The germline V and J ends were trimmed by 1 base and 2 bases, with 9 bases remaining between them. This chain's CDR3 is CASSLVSGAGANVLTF. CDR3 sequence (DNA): TGTGCCAGCAGCTTAGTATCGGGGGCTGGGGCCAACGTCCTGACTTTC. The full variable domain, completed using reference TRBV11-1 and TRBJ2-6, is EAEVAQSPRYKITEKSQAVAFWCDPISGHATLYWYRQILGQGPELLVQFQDESVVDDSQLPKDRFSAERLKGVDSTLKIQPAELGDSAMYLCASSLVSGAGANVLTFGAGSRLTVL.

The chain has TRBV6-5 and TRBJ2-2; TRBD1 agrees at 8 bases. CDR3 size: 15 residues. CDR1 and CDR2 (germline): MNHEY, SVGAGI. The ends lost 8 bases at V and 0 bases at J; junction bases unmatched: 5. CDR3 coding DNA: TGTGCCAGCTCAGCGGACAGGGCGAACACCGGGGAGCTGTTTTTT. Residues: CASSADRANTGELFF.

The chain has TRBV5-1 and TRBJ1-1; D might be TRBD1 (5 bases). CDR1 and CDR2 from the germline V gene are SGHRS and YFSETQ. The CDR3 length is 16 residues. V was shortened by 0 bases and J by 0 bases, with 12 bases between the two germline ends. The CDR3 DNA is TGCGCCAGCAGCTTGGTTGAGCGAGGGGTGAACACTGAAGCTTTCTTT. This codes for CASSLVERGVNTEAFF.

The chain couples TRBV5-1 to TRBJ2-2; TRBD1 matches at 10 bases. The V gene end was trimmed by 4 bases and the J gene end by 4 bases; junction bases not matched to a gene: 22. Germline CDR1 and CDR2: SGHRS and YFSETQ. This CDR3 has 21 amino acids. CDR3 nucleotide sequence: TGCGCCAGCAGCGAACCAACCCCCCGGGACAGGGGACCTCTTGGCACCGGGGAGCTGTTTTTT. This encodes CASSEPTPRDRGPLGTGELFF.

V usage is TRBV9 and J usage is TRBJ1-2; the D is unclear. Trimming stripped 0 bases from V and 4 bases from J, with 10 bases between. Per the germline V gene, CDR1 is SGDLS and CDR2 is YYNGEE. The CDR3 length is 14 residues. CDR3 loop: CASSVDAMFYGYTF. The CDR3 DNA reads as TGTGCCAGCAGCGTAGATGCCATGTTCTATGGCTACACCTTC.

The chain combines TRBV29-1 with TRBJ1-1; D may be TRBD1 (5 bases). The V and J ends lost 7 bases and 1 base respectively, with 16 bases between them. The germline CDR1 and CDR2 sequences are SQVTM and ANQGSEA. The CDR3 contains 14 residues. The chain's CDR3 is CSAIRARGNTEAFF. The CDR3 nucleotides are TGCAGCGCTATAAGGGCGAGGGGGAACACTGAAGCTTTCTTT.

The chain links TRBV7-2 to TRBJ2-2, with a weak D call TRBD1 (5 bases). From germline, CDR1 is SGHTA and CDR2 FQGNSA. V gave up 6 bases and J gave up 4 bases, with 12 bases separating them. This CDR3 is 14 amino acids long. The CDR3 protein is CASSSQASTGELFF. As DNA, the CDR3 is TGTGCCAGCAGTTCACAGGCGAGCACCGGGGAGCTGTTTTTT.

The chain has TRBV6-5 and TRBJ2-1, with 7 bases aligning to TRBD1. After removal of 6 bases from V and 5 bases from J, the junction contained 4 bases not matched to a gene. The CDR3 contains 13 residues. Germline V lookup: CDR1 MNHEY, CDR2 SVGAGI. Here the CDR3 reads CASRGQSNNEQFF. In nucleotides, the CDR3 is TGTGCCAGCAGGGGACAGAGTAACAATGAGCAGTTCTTC.

The CDR3: CASSLRAQGNTEAFF. The CDR3 DNA follows: TGCGCCAGCAGCTTAAGGGCCCAGGGAAACACTGAAGCTTTCTTT. This chain links TRBV5-1 with TRBJ1-1; D perhaps matches TRBD1 (5 bases). This CDR3 is built from 15 residues. Trimming shortened V by 2 bases and J by 2 bases, and 13 bases separated the two germline ends. Germline values: CDR1 SGHRS, CDR2 YFSETQ.

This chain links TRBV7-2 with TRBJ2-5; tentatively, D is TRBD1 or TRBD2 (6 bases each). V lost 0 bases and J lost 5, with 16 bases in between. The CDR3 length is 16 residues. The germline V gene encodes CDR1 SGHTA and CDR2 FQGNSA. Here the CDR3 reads CASSLAGGSNPETQYF. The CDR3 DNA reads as TGTGCCAGCAGCTTAGCGGGGGGCTCTAATCCGGAGACCCAGTACTTC.

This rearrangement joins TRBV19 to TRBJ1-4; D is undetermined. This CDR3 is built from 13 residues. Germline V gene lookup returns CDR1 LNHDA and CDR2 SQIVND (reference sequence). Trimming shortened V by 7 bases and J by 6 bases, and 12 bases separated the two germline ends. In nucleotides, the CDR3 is TGTGCCAGTATTGGGAGGCGGGATGAAAAACTGTTTTTT. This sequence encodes CASIGRRDEKLFF.

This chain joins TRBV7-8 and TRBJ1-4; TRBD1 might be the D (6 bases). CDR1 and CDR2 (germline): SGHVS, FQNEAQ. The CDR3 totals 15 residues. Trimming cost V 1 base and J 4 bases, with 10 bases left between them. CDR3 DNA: TGTGCCAGCAGCTTAGAAGGACAGAATAATGAAAAACTGTTTTTT. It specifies CASSLEGQNNEKLFF.

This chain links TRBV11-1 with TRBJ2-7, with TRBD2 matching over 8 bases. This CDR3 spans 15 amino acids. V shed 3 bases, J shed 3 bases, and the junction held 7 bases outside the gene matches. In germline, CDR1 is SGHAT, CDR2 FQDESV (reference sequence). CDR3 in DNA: TGTGCCAGCAGCTTCCATCTAGCGGGTAACTACGAGCAGTACTTC. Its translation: CASSFHLAGNYEQYF.

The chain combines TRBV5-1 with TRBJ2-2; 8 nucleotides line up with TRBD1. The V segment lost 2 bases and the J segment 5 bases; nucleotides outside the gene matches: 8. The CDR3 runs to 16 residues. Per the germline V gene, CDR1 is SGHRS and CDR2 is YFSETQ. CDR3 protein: CASSFYSTGATGELFF. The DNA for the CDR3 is TGCGCCAGCAGCTTCTACTCGACAGGGGCGACCGGGGAGCTGTTTTTT. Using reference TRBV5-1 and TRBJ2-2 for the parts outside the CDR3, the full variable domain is KAGVTQTPRYLIKTRGQQVTLSCSPISGHRSVSWYQQTPGQGLQFLFEYFSETQRNKGNFPGRFSGRQFSNSRSEMNVSTLELGDSALYLCASSFYSTGATGELFFGEGSRLTVL.

CDR3 DNA: TGTGCCAGCAGCCAAGATTTACATGGGGAGCTGTTTTTT. Translated: CASSQDLHGELFF. The rearrangement uses TRBV3-1 (or the pseudogene TRBV3-2) and TRBJ2-2; D call uncertain. The V gene lost 0 bases and the J gene lost 8 bases, with 7 bases spanning the gap. This CDR3 has 13 residues. From germline, CDR1 is LGHDT and CDR2 YNNKEL (reference sequence).

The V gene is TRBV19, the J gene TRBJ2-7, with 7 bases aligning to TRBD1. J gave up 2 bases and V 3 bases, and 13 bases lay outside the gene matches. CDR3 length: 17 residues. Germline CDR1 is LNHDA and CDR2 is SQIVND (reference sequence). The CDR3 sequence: CASSIRNPDRQAYEQYF. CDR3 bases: TGTGCCAGTAGTATCCGAAACCCGGACAGGCAAGCCTACGAGCAGTACTTC.

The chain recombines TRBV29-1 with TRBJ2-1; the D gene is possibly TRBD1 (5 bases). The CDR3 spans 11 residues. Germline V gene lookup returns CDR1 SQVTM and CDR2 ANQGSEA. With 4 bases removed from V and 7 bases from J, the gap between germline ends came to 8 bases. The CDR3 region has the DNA TGCAGCGTTGGGAAGGGGAATGAGCAGTTCTTC. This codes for CSVGKGNEQFF.

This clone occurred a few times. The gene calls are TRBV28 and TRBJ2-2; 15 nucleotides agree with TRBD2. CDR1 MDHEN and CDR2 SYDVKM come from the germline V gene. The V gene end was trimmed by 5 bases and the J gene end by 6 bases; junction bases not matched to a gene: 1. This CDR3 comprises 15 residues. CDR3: CASSRTSGRAGELFF. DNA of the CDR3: TGTGCCAGCAGTAGGACTAGCGGGAGGGCCGGGGAGCTGTTTTTT.

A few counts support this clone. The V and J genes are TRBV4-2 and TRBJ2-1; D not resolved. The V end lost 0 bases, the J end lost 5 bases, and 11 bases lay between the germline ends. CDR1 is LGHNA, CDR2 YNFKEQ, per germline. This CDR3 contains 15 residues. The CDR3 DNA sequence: TGTGCCAGCAGCCAAGATTTCGGCTACCACAATGAGCAGTTCTTC. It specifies CASSQDFGYHNEQFF.

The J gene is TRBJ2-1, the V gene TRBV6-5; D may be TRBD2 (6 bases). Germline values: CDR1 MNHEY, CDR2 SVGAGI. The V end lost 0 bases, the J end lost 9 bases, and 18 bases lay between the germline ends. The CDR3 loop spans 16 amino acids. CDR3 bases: TGTGCCAGCAGTTACTCGTACCCGACGGGAGCTGTTGAGCAGTTCTTC. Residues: CASSYSYPTGAVEQFF.

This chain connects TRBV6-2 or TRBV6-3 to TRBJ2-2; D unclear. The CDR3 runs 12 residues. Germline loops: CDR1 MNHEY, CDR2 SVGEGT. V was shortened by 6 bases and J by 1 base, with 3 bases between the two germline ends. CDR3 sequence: CASSRNTGELFF. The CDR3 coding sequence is TGTGCCAGCAGCCGGAACACCGGGGAGCTGTTTTTT.